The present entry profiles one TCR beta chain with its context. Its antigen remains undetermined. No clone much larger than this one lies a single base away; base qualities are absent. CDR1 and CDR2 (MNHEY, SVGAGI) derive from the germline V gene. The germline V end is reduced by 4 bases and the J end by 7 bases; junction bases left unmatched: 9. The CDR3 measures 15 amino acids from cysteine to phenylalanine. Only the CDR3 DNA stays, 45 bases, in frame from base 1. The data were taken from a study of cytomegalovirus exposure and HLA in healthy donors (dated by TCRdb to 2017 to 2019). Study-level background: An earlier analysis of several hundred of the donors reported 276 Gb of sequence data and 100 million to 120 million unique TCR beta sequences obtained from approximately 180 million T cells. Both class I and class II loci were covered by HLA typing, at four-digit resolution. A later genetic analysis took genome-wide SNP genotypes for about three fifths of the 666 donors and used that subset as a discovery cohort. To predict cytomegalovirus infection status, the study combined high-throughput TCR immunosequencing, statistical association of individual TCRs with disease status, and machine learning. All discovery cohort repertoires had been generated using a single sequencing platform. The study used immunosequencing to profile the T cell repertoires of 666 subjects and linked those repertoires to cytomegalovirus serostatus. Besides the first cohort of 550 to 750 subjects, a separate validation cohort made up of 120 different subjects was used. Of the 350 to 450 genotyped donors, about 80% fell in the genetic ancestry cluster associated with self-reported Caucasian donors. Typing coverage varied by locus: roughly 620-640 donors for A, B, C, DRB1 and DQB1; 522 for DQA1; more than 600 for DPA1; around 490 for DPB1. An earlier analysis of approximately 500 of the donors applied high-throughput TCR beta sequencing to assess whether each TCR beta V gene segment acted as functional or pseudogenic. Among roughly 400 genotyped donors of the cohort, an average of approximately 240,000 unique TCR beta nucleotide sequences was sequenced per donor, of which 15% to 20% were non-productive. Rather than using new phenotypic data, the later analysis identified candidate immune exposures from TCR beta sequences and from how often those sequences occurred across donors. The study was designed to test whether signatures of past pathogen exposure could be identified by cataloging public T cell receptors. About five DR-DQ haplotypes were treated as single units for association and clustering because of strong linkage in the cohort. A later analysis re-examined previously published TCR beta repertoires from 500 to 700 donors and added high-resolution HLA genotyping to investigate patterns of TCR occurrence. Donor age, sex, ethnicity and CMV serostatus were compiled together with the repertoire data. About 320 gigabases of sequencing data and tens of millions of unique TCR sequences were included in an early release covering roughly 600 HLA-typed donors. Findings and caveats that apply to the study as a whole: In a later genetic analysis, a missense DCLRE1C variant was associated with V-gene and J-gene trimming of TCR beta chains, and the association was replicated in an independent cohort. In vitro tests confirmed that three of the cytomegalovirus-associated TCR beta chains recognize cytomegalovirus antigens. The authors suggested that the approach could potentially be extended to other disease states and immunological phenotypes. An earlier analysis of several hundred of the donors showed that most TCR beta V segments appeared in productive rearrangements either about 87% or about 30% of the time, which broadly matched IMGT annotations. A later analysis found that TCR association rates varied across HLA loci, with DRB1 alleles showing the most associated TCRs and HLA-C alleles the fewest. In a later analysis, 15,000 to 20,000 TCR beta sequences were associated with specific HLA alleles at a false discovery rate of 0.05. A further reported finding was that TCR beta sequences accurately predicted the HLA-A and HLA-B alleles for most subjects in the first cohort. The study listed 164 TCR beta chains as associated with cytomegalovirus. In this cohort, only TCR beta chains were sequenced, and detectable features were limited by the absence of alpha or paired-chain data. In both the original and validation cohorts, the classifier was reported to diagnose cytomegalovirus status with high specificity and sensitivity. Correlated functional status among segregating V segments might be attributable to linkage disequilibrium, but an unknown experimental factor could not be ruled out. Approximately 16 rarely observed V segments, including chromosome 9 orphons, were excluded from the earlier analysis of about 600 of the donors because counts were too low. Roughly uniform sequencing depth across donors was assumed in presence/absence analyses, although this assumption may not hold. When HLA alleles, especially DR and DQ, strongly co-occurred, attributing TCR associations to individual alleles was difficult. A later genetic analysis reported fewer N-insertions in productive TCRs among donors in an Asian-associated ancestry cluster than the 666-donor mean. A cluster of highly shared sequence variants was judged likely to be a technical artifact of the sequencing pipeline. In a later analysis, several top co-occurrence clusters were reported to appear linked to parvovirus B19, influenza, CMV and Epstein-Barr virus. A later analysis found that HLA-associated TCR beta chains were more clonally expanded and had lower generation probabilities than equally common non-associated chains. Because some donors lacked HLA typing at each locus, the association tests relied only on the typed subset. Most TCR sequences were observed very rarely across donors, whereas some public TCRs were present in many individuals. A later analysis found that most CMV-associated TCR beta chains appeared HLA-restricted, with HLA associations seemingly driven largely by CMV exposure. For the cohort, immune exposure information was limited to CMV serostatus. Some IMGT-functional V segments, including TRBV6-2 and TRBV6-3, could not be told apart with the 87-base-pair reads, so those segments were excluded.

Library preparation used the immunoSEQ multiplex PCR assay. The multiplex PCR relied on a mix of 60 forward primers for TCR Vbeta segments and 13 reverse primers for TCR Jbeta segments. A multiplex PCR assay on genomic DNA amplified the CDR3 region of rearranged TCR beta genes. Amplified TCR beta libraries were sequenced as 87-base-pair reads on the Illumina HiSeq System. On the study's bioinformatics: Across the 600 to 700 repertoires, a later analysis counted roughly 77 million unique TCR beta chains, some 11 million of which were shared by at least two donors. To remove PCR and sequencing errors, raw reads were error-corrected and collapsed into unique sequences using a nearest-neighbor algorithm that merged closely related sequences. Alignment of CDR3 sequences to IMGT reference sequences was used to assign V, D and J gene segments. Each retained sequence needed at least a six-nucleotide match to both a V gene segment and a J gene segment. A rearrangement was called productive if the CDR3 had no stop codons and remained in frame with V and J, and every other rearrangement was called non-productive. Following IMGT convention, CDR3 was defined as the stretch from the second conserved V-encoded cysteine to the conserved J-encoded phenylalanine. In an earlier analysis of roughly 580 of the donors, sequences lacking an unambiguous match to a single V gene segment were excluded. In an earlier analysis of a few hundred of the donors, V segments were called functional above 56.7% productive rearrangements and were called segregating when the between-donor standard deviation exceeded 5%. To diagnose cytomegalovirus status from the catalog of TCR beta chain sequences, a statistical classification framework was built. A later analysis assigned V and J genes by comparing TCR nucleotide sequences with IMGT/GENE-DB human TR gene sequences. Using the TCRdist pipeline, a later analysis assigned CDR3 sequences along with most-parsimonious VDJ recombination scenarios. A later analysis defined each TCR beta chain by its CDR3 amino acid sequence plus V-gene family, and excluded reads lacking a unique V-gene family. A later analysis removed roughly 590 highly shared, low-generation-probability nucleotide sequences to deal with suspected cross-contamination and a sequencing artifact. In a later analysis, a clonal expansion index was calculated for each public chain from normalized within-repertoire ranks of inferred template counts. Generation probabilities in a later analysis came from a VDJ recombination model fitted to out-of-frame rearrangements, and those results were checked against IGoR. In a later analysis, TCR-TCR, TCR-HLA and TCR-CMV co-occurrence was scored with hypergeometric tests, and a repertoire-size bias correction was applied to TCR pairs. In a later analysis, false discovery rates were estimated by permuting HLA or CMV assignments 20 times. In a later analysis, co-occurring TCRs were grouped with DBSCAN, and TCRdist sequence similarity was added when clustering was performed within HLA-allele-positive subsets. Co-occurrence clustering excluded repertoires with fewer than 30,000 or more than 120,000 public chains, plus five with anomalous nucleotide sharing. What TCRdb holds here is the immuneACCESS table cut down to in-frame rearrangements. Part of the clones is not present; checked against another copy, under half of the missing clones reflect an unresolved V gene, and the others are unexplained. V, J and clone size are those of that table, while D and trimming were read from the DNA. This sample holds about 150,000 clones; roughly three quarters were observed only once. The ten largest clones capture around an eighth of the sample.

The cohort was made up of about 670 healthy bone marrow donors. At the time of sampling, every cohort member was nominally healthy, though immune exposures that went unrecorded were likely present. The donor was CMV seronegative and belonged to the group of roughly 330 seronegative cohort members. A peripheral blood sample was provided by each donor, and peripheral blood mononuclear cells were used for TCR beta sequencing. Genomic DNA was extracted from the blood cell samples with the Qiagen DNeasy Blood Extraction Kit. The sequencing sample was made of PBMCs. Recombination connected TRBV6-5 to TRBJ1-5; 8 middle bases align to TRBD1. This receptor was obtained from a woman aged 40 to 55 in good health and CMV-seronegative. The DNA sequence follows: TGTGCCAGCAGTTCAGAGGCAGGGGGCCGCCAGCCCCAGCATTTT. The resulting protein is CASSSEAGGRQPQHF.